The sequence of this TCR beta chain was determined in a study of T-cell memory formation after mild COVID-19. Germline values: CDR1 SGHTA, CDR2 FQGNSA. The CDR3 totals 15 residues. V gave up 5 bases and J gave up 3 bases, with 16 bases separating them. Researchers used 5'RACE with constant-segment primers to make TCR alpha and TCR beta cDNA libraries that carry sample barcodes and UMIs. TCRdb re-derived calls from the 5' RACE reads in MiXCR, one entry per CDR3 protein. The sample has 350,000 to 450,000 distinct CDR3 sequences, over 25% seen once. The sample comprised PBMCs or a T cell subset sorted from them (not recorded which). The TCR comes from an adult woman who had mild COVID-19 (a few samples of this study predate the infection). Cell type and time point are not known. V gene TRBV7-2 combines with J gene TRBJ2-5; possible D gene TRBD2, 5 bases. CDR3 region: CASSPRPRGKETQYF. CDR3 coding DNA: TGTGCCAGCAGCCCCCGCCCGAGAGGGAAAGAGACCCAGTACTTC.